This T cell receptor beta chain was identified during a study of cytomegalovirus exposure and HLA in healthy donors. The CDR3 has 15 residues. Germline V CDR1 and CDR2: SGHTA, FQGNSA. After removal of 4 bases from V and 1 base from J, the junction contained 4 bases not matched to a gene. Assay used: immunoSEQ multiplex PCR; TCRdb lists only in-frame clones, some missing. The profile shows a few hundred thousand clones, about nine tenths of them singletons. The clonotype comes from a woman aged 18-35 years in good health and CMV-seronegative. Sequenced input: PBMCs. This chain connects TRBV7-2 to TRBJ2-7, with TRBD2 identical over 10 bases. The chain's CDR3 is CASSWTSGPSYEQYF. In DNA, the CDR3 is TGTGCCAGCAGCTGGACTAGCGGCCCATCCTACGAGCAGTACTTC. The full variable domain, its missing parts supplied by reference TRBV7-2 and TRBJ2-7, is GAGVSQSPSNKVTEKGKDVELRCDPISGHTALYWYRQSLGQGLEFLIYFQGNSAPDKSGLPSDRFSAERTGGSVSTLTIQRTQQEDSAVYLCASSWTSGPSYEQYFGPGTRLTVT.